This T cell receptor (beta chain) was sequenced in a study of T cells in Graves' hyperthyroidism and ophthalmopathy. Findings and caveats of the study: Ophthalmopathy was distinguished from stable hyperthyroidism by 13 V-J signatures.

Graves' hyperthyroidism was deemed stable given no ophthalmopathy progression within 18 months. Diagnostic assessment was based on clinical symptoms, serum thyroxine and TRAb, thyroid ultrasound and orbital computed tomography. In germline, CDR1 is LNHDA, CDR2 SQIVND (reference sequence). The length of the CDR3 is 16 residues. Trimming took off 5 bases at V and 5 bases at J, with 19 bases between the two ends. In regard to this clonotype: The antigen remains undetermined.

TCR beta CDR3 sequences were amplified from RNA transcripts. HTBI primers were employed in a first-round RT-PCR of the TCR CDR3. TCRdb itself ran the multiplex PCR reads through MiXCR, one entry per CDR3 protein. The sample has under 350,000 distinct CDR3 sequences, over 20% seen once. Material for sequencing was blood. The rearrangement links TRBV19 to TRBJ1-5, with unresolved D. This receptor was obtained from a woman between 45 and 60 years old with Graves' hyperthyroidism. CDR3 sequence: CASSPFPRSGDQPQHF. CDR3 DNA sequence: TGTGCCAGTAGTCCGTTCCCCAGGAGCGGCGATCAGCCCCAGCATTTT.